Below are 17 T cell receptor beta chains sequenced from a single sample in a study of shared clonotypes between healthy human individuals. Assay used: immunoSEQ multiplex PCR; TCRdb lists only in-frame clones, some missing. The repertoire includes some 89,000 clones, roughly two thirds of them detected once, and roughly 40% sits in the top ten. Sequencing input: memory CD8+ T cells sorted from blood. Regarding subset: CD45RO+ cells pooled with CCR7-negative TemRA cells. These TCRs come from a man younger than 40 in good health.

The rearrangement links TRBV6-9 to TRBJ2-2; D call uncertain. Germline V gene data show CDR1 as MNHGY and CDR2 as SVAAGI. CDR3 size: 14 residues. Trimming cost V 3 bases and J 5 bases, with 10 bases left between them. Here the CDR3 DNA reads TGTGCCAGCAGTTACTCTGCGGTTACCGGGGAGCTGTTTTTT. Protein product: CASSYSAVTGELFF.

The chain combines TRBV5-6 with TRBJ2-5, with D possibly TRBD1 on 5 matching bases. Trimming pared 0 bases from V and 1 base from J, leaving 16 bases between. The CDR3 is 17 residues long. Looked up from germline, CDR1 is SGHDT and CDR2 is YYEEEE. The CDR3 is CASSLVQGWGTQETQYF. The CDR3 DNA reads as TGTGCCAGCAGCTTGGTTCAGGGCTGGGGTACCCAAGAGACCCAGTACTTC.

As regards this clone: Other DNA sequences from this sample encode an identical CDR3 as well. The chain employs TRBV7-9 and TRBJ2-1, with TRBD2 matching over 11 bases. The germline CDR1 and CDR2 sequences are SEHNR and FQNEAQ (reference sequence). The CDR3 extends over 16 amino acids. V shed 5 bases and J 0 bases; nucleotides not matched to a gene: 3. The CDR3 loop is CASSGLAGSSYNEQFF. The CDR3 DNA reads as TGTGCCAGCAGCGGACTAGCGGGTAGCTCCTACAATGAGCAGTTCTTC. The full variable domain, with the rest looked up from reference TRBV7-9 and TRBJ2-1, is DTGVSQNPRHKITKRGQNVTFRCDPISEHNRLYWYRQTLGQGPEFLTYFQNEAQLEKSRLLSDRFSAERPKGSFSTLEIQRTEQGDSAMYLCASSGLAGSSYNEQFFGPGTRLTVL.

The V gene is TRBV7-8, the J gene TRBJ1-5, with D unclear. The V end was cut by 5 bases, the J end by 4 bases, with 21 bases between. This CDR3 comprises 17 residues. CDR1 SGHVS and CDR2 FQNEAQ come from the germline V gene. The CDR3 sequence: CASSPGRRQSRNQPQHF. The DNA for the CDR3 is TGTGCCAGCAGCCCGGGCCGGAGACAAAGCAGGAATCAGCCCCAGCATTTT.

The CDR3 nucleotides are TGTGCCAGCAGTGAACCTCGGATGCGAGTAAGGAACTACGAGCAGTACTTC. Translating gives CASSEPRMRVRNYEQYF. The chain carries TRBV2 and TRBJ2-7; D is unresolved. Germline V gene sequence: CDR1 SNHLY, CDR2 FYNNEI. CDR3 length equals 17 residues. The V end lost 2 bases, the J end lost 3 bases, and 20 bases lay between the germline ends.

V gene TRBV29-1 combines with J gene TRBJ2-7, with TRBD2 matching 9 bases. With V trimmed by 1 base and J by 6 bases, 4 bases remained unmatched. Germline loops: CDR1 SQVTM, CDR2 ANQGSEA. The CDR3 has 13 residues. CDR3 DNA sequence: TGCAGCGTTGAAGTAGCGGGAGTCGCCGAGCAGTACTTC. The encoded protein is CSVEVAGVAEQYF.

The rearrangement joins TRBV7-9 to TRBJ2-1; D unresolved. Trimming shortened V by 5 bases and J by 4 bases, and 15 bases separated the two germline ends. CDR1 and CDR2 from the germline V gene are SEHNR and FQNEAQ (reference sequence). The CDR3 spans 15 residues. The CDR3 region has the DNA TGTGCCAGCAGCGTGTCGGAGACAACATACAATGAGCAGTTCTTC. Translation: CASSVSETTYNEQFF. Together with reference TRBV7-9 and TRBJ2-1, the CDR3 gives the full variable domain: DTGVSQNPRHKITKRGQNVTFRCDPISEHNRLYWYRQTLGQGPEFLTYFQNEAQLEKSRLLSDRFSAERPKGSFSTLEIQRTEQGDSAMYLCASSVSETTYNEQFFGPGTRLTVL.

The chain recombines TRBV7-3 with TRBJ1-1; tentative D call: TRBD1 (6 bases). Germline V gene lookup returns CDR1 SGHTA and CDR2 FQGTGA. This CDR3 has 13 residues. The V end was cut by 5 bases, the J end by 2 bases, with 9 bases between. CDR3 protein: CASSETGNTEAFF. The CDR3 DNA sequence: TGTGCCAGCAGCGAGACAGGAAACACTGAAGCTTTCTTT.

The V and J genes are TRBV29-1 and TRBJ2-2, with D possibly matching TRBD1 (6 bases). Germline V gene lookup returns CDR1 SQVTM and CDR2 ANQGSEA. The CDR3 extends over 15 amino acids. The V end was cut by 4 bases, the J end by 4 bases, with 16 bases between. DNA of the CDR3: TGCAGCGTTGGTCTGCAGGGGTGGGGCACCGGGGAGCTGTTTTTT. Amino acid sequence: CSVGLQGWGTGELFF.

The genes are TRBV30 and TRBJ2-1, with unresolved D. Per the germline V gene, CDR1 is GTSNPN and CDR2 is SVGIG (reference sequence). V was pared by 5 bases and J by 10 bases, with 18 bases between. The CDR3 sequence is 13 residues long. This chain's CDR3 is CAWGIGGVSEQFF. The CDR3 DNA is TGTGCCTGGGGCATCGGTGGAGTTAGCGAGCAGTTCTTC.

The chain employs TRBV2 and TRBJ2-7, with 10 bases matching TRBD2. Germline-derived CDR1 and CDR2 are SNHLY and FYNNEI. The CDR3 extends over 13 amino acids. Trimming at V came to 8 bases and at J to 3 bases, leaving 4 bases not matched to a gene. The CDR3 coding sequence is TGTGCCAGCGAACTAGCGGGACTCTACGAGCAGTACTTC. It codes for CASELAGLYEQYF.

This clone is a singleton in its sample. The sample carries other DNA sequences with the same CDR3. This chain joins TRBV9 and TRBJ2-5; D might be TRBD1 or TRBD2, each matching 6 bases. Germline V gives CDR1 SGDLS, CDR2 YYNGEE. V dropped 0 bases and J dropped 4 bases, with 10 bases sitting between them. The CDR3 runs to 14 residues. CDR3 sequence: CASSVEGGGETQYF. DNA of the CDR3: TGTGCCAGCAGCGTAGAAGGGGGAGGAGAGACCCAGTACTTC. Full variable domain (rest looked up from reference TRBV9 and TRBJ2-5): DSGVTQTPKHLITATGQRVTLRCSPRSGDLSVYWYQQSLDQGLQFLIQYYNGEERAKGNILERFSAQQFPDLHSELNLSSLELGDSALYFCASSVEGGGETQYFGPGTRLLVL.

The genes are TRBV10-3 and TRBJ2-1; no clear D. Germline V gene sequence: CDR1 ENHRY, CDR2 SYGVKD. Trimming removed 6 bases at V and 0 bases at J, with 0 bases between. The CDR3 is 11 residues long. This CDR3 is CAISSYNEQFF. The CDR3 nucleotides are TGTGCCATCAGCTCCTACAATGAGCAGTTCTTC.

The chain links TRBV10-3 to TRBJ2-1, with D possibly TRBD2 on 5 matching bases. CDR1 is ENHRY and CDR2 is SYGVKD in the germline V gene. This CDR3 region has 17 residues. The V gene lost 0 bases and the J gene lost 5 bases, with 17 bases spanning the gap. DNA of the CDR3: TGTGCCATCAGTGAGTCACTGAGCGGCGGGCTAAACAATGAGCAGTTCTTC. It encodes CAISESLSGGLNNEQFF.

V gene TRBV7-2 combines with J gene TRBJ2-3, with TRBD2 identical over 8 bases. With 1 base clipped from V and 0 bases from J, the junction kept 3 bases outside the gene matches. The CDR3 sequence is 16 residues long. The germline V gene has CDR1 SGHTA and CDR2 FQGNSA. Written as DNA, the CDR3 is TGTGCCAGCAGCTTAGTATCTAGCGGGAGCACAGATACGCAGTATTTT. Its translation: CASSLVSSGSTDTQYF.

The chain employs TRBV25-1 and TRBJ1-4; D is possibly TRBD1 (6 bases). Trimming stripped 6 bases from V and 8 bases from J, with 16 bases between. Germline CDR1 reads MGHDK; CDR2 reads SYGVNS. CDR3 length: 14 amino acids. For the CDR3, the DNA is TGTGCCAGCAGACTTGGAGGGGGGGAAGAAAAACTGTTTTTT. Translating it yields CASRLGGGEEKLFF. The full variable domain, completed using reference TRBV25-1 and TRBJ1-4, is EADIYQTPRYLVIGTGKKITLECSQTMGHDKMYWYQQDPGMELHLIHYSYGVNSTEKGDLSSESTVSRIRTEHFPLTLESARPSHTSQYLCASRLGGGEEKLFFGSGTQLSVL.

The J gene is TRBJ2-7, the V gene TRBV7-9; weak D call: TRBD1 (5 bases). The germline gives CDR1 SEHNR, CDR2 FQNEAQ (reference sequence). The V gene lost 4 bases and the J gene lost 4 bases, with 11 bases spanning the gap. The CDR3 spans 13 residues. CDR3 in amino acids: CASSSRQLYEQYF. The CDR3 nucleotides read TGTGCCAGCAGCTCCCGACAGCTATACGAGCAGTACTTC.